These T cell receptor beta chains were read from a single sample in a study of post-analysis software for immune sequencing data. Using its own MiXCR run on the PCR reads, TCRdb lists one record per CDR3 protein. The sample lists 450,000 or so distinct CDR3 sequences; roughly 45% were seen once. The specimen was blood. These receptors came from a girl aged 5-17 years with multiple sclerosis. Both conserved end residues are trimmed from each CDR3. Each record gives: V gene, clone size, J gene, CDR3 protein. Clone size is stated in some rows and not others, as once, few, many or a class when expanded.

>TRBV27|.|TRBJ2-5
ASSHPQGKTQY
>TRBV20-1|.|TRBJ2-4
SARAELAKNIQY
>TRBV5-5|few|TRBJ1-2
ASSLDTPAYGYT
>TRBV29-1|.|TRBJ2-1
SVEDLWPNEQF
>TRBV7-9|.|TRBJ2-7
ASSLAERRAYEQY
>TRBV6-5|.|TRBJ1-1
ASSYGRGTEAF
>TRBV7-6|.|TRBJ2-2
ASSLISTGESGELF
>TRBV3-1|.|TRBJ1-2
ASSQPGFYDYT
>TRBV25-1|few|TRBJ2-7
ASSEYGTSYEQY
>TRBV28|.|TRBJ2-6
ASSSAGLSSGANVLT
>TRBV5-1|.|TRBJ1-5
ASSPEGRGRNQPQH
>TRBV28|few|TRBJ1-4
ASSFGFEKLF
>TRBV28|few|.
ASTKGTREVETQY
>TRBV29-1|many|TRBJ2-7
SVVRTGSYEQY
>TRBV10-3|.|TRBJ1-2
AISDGGDYGYT
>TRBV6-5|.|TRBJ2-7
ASSYAGGLADHYEQY
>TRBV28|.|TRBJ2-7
ASSLYAGDKYEQY
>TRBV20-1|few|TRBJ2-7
SASPNRVTYEQY
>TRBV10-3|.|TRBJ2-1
AIRGADGRADYNEQF
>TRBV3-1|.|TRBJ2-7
ASSQGGTSTYEQY
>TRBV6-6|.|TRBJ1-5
ASTDRGDYQPQH
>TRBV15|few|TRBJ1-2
ATSREGGAFGYT
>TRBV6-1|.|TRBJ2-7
ASSEERRGSYEQY
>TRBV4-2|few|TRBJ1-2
ASSQGGTVYGYT
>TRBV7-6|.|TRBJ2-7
ASSPGLAAPRAYEQY
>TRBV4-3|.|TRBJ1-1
ASSPIGQGWTEAF
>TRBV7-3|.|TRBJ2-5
ASSLIKPAFDNEQY
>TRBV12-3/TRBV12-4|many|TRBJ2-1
ASRGTGYNEQF
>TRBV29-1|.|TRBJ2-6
SVAGVQSAGANVLT
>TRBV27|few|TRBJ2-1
ASSSGGGVNNNGEQF
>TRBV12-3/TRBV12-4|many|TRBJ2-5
ASSFDVQETQY
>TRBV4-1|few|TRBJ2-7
ASSQDRQAIYEQY
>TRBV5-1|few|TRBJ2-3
ASSSFGTQY
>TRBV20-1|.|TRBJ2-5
SARGGQGQETQY
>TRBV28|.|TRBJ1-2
ASSSRGGLYGYT
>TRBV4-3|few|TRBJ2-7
ASSQDNRREVAYEQY
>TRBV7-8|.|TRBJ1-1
ASTPWENTEAF
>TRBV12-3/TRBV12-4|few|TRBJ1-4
ASTLGGTAEKLF
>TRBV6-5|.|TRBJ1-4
ASRTTGRGEKLF
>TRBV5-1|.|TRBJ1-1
ASSLGMRGTEAF
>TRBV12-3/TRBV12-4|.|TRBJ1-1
ASSLDRGSAEAF
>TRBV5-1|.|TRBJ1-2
ASWSGTFGGYT
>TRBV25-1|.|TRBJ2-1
AGTIGERVQWEQF
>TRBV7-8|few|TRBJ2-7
ASSPSGNSYEQY
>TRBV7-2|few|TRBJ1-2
ASSLAGGYGYT
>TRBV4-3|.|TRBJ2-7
ASGTRTGGYEQY
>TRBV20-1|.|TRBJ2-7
SARVRESYEQY
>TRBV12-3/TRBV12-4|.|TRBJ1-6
ASRPSGQGFVALH
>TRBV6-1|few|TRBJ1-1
ASRDRASTEAF
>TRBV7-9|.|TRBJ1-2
ASSYSTTEGYT
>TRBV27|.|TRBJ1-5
ASSLSWISNQPQH
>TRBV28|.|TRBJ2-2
ASSFRGRELF
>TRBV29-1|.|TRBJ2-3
SVEAQGQAFTDTQY
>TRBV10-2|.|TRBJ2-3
ASSAWTSGRSTDTQY
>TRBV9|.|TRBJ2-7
ASRSEGSSLYEQY
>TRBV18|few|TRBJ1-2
ASSITASDRGRGNGYT
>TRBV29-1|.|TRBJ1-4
SVEDPTGTGGGKLF
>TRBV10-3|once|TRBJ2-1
AISATSGQETQF
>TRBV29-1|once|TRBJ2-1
CARGVTGNEQF